The 23 T cell receptor beta chains given below trace back to one sample, sequenced in a study of CD8 T cells in ankylosing spondylitis. TCRdb re-derived calls from the 5' RACE reads in MiXCR, one entry per CDR3 protein. The table records 39,000 or so distinct CDR3 sequences, 10% to 13% of them present only once. Material for sequencing was blood, either unsorted or a sorted T cell fraction (not recorded which). All receptors derive from a male donor with ankylosing spondylitis or in good health (not recorded which).

V usage is TRBV7-2 and J usage is TRBJ1-6, with D possibly being TRBD1 (6 bases). Trimming removed 1 base from V and 8 bases from J, with 18 bases in between. The germline V gene encodes CDR1 SGHTA and CDR2 FQGNSA. This CDR3 comprises 17 residues. The CDR3: CASSLVGTLLRDSPLHF. CDR3 DNA: TGTGCCAGCAGCTTAGTGGGGACACTCCTTCGGGATTCACCCCTCCACTTT.

This clonotype was recorded many times. This chain links TRBV7-2 with TRBJ1-2; tentatively, D is TRBD1 (6 bases). CDR3 length: 15 amino acids. Germline V gives CDR1 SGHTA, CDR2 FQGNSA. The ends were cut back, 1 base at V and 5 bases at J, with 14 bases in the middle. The CDR3 protein is CASSLVGGGGYGYTF. The DNA of the CDR3 is TGTGCCAGCAGCTTAGTTGGAGGGGGGGGATATGGCTACACCTTC. Full variable domain (rest looked up from reference TRBV7-2 and TRBJ1-2): GAGVSQSPSNKVTEKGKDVELRCDPISGHTALYWYRQSLGQGLEFLIYFQGNSAPDKSGLPSDRFSAERTGGSVSTLTIQRTQQEDSAVYLCASSLVGGGGYGYTFGSGTRLTVV.

The table lists this clonotype with many counts. The chain uses TRBV12-3 or TRBV12-4 and TRBJ1-5; unclear D gene. Trimming cost V 7 bases and J 5 bases, with 18 bases left between them. The CDR3 runs 15 residues. Here the CDR3 DNA reads TGTGCCAGCACCCGCACTCCAGGTCAGGATCAGCCCCAGCATTTT. Amino acids: CASTRTPGQDQPQHF.

This clonotype occurred many times. The genes are TRBV5-1 and TRBJ2-3, with 8 nucleotides matching TRBD2. Germline V gene data show CDR1 as SGHRS and CDR2 as YFSETQ. V was pared by 0 bases and J by 5 bases, with 17 bases of the junction left unmatched. This CDR3 contains 19 residues. The CDR3 DNA sequence: TGCGCCAGCAGCTTGGCCTTGGTTAGCGGGGCCTACGTGGAAGATACGCAGTATTTT. This gives the protein CASSLALVSGAYVEDTQYF. The full variable domain, in which reference TRBV5-1 and TRBJ2-3 provide the parts outside the CDR3, is KAGVTQTPRYLIKTRGQQVTLSCSPISGHRSVSWYQQTPGQGLQFLFEYFSETQRNKGNFPGRFSGRQFSNSRSEMNVSTLELGDSALYLCASSLALVSGAYVEDTQYFGPGTRLTVL.

This clonotype has a count of ten or more. This chain links TRBV7-9 with TRBJ2-1; TRBD2 aligns across 7 bases. V was clipped by 3 bases and J by 10 bases; unmatched bases: 6. CDR3 length: 13 amino acids. CDR1 and CDR2 from the germline V gene are SEHNR and FQNEAQ (reference sequence). The CDR3 nucleotides read TGTGCCAGCAGCTTGGCGGGAGTCCACGAGCAGTTCTTC. It is translated as CASSLAGVHEQFF.

Points on this clonotype: Being one base from a much bigger clone, this may be a read error. The V call is TRBV3-1, the J call TRBJ2-5; 8 positions match TRBD2. The CDR3 length is 15 residues. Germline CDR1 is LGHDT and CDR2 is YNNKEL (reference sequence). The CDR3 coding sequence is TGTGCCAGCAGCCAAGGGACTAGCAACCAAGAGACCCAGCACTTC. Amino acid sequence: CASSQGTSNQETQHF.

This clonotype was recorded at least ten times. CDR3 sequence (DNA): TGCAGTGCTAGAGAGTTCGTGTCGGGCACCGGGGAGCTGTTTTTT. It translates to CSAREFVSGTGELFF. The rearrangement links TRBV20-1 to TRBJ2-2, with no clear D. This CDR3 comprises 15 residues. The V end lost 0 bases, the J end lost 4 bases, and 12 bases lay between the germline ends. CDR1 is DFQATT and CDR2 is SNEGSKA in the germline V gene (reference sequence).

This clonotype has ten or more counts. The chain links TRBV20-1 to TRBJ2-3; 7 nucleotides agree with TRBD2. Looked up from germline, CDR1 is DFQATT and CDR2 is SNEGSKA (reference sequence). V shed 4 bases, J shed 4 bases, and the junction held 5 bases outside the gene matches. This CDR3 region has 13 residues. The CDR3 region has the DNA TGCAGTGCTACCCGGGGGAGGGCAGATACGCAGTATTTT. This translates into CSATRGRADTQYF.

This clonotype was counted at least ten times. One end of the junction varies from germline; a read error may be responsible. V and J are TRBV3-1 and TRBJ1-2; 7 bases match TRBD1. CDR3 length: 14 amino acids. Germline V CDR1 and CDR2: LGHDT, YNNKEL (reference sequence). CDR3 residues: CASSPQSDRAGDSF. The CDR3 nucleotides read TGTGCCAGCAGCCCACAATCCGACAGGGCGGGTGACTCCTTC.

This clonotype was found many times. The chain couples TRBV18 to TRBJ2-7, with 7 bases matching TRBD1. CDR3 length: 15 amino acids. Germline assignment: CDR1 KGHSH and CDR2 LQKENI. With 2 bases clipped from V and 6 bases from J, the junction kept 10 bases outside the gene matches. The DNA of the CDR3 is TGTGCCAGCTCACCAGACGAAGAGGGGGCGGTCGAGCAGTACTTC. It is translated as CASSPDEEGAVEQYF.

This clonotype came up many times. This chain connects TRBV10-3 to TRBJ1-1; TRBD1 might be the D (5 bases). V dropped 3 bases and J dropped 1 base, with 9 bases sitting between them. This CDR3 has 14 amino acids. Germline CDR1 ENHRY, CDR2 SYGVKD. CDR3 DNA: TGTGCCATCAGTGAAGGAAGGGGGAACACTGAAGCTTTCTTT. Its translation: CAISEGRGNTEAFF.

There are many counts of this clonotype. This chain uses TRBV28 with TRBJ2-1; 13 bases match TRBD2. V shed 7 bases, J shed 7 bases, and the junction held 7 bases outside the gene matches. The CDR3 runs 15 residues. In germline, CDR1 is MDHEN, CDR2 SYDVKM. CDR3 sequence: CASTPTSGGRNEQFF. The CDR3 DNA reads TGTGCCAGCACCCCGACTAGCGGGGGGAGAAATGAGCAGTTCTTC. Full variable domain (outside the CDR3, taken from reference TRBV28 and TRBJ2-1): DVKVTQSSRYLVKRTGEKVFLECVQDMDHENMFWYRQDPGLGLRLIYFSYDVKMKEKGDIPEGYSVSREKKERFSLILESASTNQTSMYLCASTPTSGGRNEQFFGPGTRLTVL.

This clonotype showed up many times. This chain links TRBV5-6 with TRBJ2-7; a possible D gene is TRBD1 (7 bases). The V and J ends lost 3 bases and 9 bases respectively, with 19 bases between them. The CDR3 is made up of 14 amino acids. Germline V gives CDR1 SGHDT, CDR2 YYEEEE. For the CDR3, the DNA is TGTGCCAGCAGCTACTGGACAGGACTACTAGGGCAGTACTTC. The encoded protein is CASSYWTGLLGQYF.

This clonotype has a count of ten or more. The chain recombines TRBV7-2 with TRBJ1-5; possible D gene TRBD1, 6 bases. This CDR3 comprises 13 residues. The V end lost 5 bases, the J end lost 9 bases, and 14 bases lay between the germline ends. Germline CDR1 is SGHTA and CDR2 is FQGNSA. The DNA for the CDR3 is TGTGCCAGCAGCCTAGTAAAGACAGGGCCCCAGCATTTT. It yields the protein CASSLVKTGPQHF.

The CDR3 DNA sequence: TGTGCCAGCAGTGTACTAGTCTTCGAGCAGTACTTC. This sequence encodes CASSVLVFEQYF. The chain uses TRBV12-3 or TRBV12-4 and TRBJ2-7, with D possibly matching TRBD2 (5 bases). V dropped 5 bases and J dropped 6 bases, with 11 bases sitting between them. This CDR3 is 12 amino acids long.

Comments on this clonotype: Germline is not matched at one junction end, which may reflect a read error. This rearrangement joins TRBV12-3 or TRBV12-4 to TRBJ2-2, with TRBD2 matching over 12 bases. The CDR3 is 18 amino acids. CDR3: CTSTGGLAGGPGTGELFF. CDR3 in DNA: TGTACCAGCACCGGGGGGCTAGCGGGAGGGCCGGGCACCGGGGAGCTGTTTTTT.

This clonotype was seen at least ten times. The CDR3 region is CSARVVAGSTQYF. For the CDR3, the DNA is TGCAGTGCTAGAGTGGTAGCGGGTTCGACCCAGTACTTC. The chain combines TRBV20-1 with TRBJ2-5; 7 bases are a match to TRBD2. After removal of 1 base from V and 7 bases from J, the junction contained 6 bases not matched to a gene. Germline loops: CDR1 DFQATT, CDR2 SNEGSKA (reference sequence). This CDR3 has 13 amino acids.

There are many counts of this clonotype. The chain combines TRBV12-3 or TRBV12-4 with TRBJ2-1, with unresolved D. The CDR3 totals 12 residues. Trimming pared 6 bases from V and 8 bases from J, leaving 11 bases between. This chain's CDR3 is CASSPSHDEQFF. DNA of the CDR3: TGTGCCAGCAGCCCATCGCATGATGAGCAGTTCTTC.

The table lists this clonotype with many counts. The chain uses TRBV4-1 and TRBJ2-1; 9 bases align to TRBD1. The germline gives CDR1 MGHRA, CDR2 YSYEKL. J lost 7 bases, V lost 3 bases, and 13 bases had no gene match. There are 17 residues in the CDR3. The CDR3 reads CASSHPTDRGLQNEQFF. The CDR3 DNA sequence: TGCGCCAGCAGCCACCCTACGGACAGGGGACTTCAGAATGAGCAGTTCTTC.

The gene calls are TRBV6-1 and TRBJ1-5, with unresolved D. The CDR3 covers 11 residues. V was pared by 4 bases and J by 12 bases, with 10 bases between. The germline gives CDR1 MNHNS, CDR2 SASEGT. CDR3 protein: CASSGRPVQHF. CDR3 DNA sequence: TGTGCCAGCAGTGGTAGGCCCGTCCAGCATTTT.

The table lists this clonotype with a few counts. The chain recombines TRBV24-1 with TRBJ2-7; TRBD1 is a possible D gene (6 bases). The CDR3 runs 13 residues. Germline CDR1 and CDR2: KGHDR and SFDVKD. V was trimmed by 4 bases and J by 6 bases, leaving 12 bases between them. This chain's CDR3 is CATSDTGFVEQYF. The CDR3 coding sequence is TGTGCCACCAGTGACACAGGGTTCGTCGAGCAGTACTTC.

There are many counts of this clonotype. The chain employs TRBV5-6 and TRBJ2-4; TRBD2 might be the D (5 bases). Per the germline V gene, CDR1 is SGHDT and CDR2 is YYEEEE. This CDR3 is 19 amino acids long. V gave up 4 bases and J gave up 0 bases, with 23 bases separating them. The CDR3 loop reads CASSEGWSLRRLAKNIQYF. For the CDR3, the DNA is TGTGCCAGCAGCGAGGGTTGGAGCCTCCGGAGACTAGCCAAAAACATTCAGTACTTC.

This clonotype appeared many times. The V gene is TRBV15, the J gene TRBJ2-7, with D unresolved. CDR1 and CDR2 from the germline V gene are LNHNV and YYDKDF (reference sequence). V lost 0 bases and J 6 bases, leaving 12 bases between the germline ends. The CDR3 extends over 14 amino acids. CDR3 sequence reads: CATSRDGPKTEQYF. CDR3 sequence (DNA): TGTGCCACCAGCAGAGATGGTCCGAAGACCGAGCAGTACTTC.